This is a list of T cell receptor beta chains from one sample in a study of T cells after yellow fever vaccination. Using its own MiXCR run on the 5' RACE reads, TCRdb lists one record per CDR3 protein. The sample has roughly 260,000 distinct CDR3 sequences; 10% to 15% are singletons. The sample consisted of CD4+ T cells sorted from PBMCs, taken 45 days after the yellow fever booster vaccination. The source is a man aged 25 to 40 who received the YFV17D yellow fever vaccine. CDR3s include the opening cysteine and the closing phenylalanine or tryptophan. D genes are given only for firm matches. Clone size, where shown, is once, few, many, or a class for clones that have expanded.

TRBV12-3/TRBV12-4,-,TRBJ2-7,few,CASRFAGSYEQYF,TGTGCCAGCCGTTTCGCAGGATCCTACGAGCAGTACTTC
TRBV24-1,-,TRBJ2-2,few,CATSDMTGDSNTGELFF,TGTGCCACCAGTGATATGACGGGCGATTCGAACACCGGGGAGCTGTTTTTT
TRBV4-3,-,TRBJ2-3,few,CASSQEDSTDTQYF,TGCGCCAGCAGCCAAGAGGACTCCACAGATACGCAGTATTTT
TRBV9,TRBD1,TRBJ2-2,-,CASSGRTGALNTGELFF,TGTGCCAGCAGCGGCCGGACAGGGGCTCTGAACACCGGGGAGCTGTTTTTT
TRBV11-2,TRBD1,TRBJ2-5,-,CASSGYRGQETQYF,TGTGCCAGCAGCGGCTACAGGGGGCAAGAGACCCAGTACTTC
TRBV20-1,-,TRBJ2-1,few,CSARGAAGAIYNEQFF,TGCAGTGCTAGGGGGGCGGCGGGAGCCATATACAATGAGCAGTTCTTC
TRBV7-2,-,TRBJ1-5,-,CASSLTGAGQPQHF,TGTGCCAGCAGCTTAACGGGGGCTGGTCAGCCCCAGCATTTT
TRBV6-1,-,TRBJ1-1,few,CASSEIGGIAEAFF,TGTGCCAGCAGTGAAATCGGAGGGATCGCTGAAGCTTTCTTT
TRBV24-1,-,TRBJ2-5,-,CATSEPGSKETQYF,TGTGCCACCAGTGAGCCCGGGTCCAAAGAGACCCAGTACTTC
TRBV18,-,TRBJ2-2,many,CASSPFKRSGTGELFF,TGTGCCAGCTCACCCTTCAAAAGGTCGGGCACCGGGGAGCTGTTTTTT
TRBV10-3,-,TRBJ2-3,-,CAISDPGGRSTDTQYF,TGTGCCATCAGTGACCCCGGGGGGCGGAGCACAGATACGCAGTATTTT
TRBV7-2,-,TRBJ2-7,few,CASRSAGLDYEQYF,TGTGCCAGCCGCTCCGCGGGACTCGACTACGAGCAGTACTTC
TRBV20-1,TRBD2,TRBJ2-4,few,CSAKLAGGRSKNIQYF,TGCAGTGCTAAACTAGCGGGAGGGCGGTCCAAAAACATTCAGTACTTC
TRBV20-1,TRBD2,TRBJ2-5,few,CSAIPSRASGLQETQYF,TGCAGTGCTATCCCGTCTCGGGCTAGCGGACTCCAAGAGACCCAGTACTTC
TRBV4-3,-,TRBJ2-1,few,CASSQGAGNSYNEQFF,TGCGCCAGCAGCCAAGGGGCCGGAAACTCCTACAATGAGCAGTTCTTC
TRBV20-1,-,TRBJ2-7,-,CSARKQAGYEQYF,TGCAGTGCTAGAAAGCAGGCGGGCTACGAGCAGTACTTC
TRBV6-5,-,TRBJ2-5,-,CASSRDSSETQYF,TGTGCCAGCAGTAGGGACTCCTCTGAGACCCAGTACTTC